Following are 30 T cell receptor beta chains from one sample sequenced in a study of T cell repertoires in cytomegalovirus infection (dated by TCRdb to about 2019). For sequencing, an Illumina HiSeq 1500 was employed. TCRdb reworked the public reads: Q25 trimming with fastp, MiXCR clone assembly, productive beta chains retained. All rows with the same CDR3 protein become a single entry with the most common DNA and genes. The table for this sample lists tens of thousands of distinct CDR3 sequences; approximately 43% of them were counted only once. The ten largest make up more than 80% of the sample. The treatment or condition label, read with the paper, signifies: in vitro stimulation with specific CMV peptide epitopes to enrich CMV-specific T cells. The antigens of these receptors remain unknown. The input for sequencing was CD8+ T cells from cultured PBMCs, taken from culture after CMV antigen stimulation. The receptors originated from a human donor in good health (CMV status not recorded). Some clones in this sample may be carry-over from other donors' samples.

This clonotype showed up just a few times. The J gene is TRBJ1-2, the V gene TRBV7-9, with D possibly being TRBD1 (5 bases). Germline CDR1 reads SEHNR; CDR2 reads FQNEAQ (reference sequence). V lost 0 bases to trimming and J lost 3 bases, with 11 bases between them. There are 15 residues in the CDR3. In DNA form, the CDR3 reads TGTGCCAGCAGCTTAGCAGCGGGGGAAGACTATGGCTACACCTTC. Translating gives CASSLAAGEDYGYTF.

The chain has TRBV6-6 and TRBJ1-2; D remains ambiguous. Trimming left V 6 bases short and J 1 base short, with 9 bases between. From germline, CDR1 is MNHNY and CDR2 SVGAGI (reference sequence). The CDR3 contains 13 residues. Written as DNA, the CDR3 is TGTGCCAGCAGGCTACAGATTAACTATGGCTACACCTTC. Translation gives CASRLQINYGYTF.

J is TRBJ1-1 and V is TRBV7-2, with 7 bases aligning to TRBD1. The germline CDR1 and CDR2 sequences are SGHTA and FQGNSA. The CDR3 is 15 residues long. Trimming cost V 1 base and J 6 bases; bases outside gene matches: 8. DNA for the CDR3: TGTGCCAGCAGCTTAGGAGGGGGCATAGGATCTGAAGCTTTCTTT. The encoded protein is CASSLGGGIGSEAFF. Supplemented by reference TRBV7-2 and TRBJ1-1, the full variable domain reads GAGVSQSPSNKVTEKGKDVELRCDPISGHTALYWYRQSLGQGLEFLIYFQGNSAPDKSGLPSDRFSAERTGGSVSTLTIQRTQQEDSAVYLCASSLGGGIGSEAFFGQGTRLTVV.

CDR3 residues: CASSSEDRPTHYGYTF. The CDR3 nucleotides are TGTGCCAGCAGTTCTGAGGACAGGCCAACCCACTATGGCTACACCTTC. The chain uses TRBV6-1 and TRBJ1-2; TRBD1 agrees at 7 bases. The trim removed 5 bases at V and 3 bases at J, leaving 12 bases unmatched. This CDR3 region has 16 residues. Germline loops: CDR1 MNHNS, CDR2 SASEGT.

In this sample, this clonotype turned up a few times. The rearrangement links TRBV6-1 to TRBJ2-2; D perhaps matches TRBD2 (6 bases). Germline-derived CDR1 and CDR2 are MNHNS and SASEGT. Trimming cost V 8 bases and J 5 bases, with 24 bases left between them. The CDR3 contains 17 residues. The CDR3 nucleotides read TGTGCCAGCCGTGGCGATCGCGGAACGGAGGGGACCGGGGAGCTGTTTTTT. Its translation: CASRGDRGTEGTGELFF.

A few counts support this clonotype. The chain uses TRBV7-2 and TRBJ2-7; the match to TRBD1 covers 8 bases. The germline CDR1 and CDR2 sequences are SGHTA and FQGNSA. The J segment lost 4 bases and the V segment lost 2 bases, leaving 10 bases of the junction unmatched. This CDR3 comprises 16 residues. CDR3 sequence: CASSLTRDRRLYEQYF. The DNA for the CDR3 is TGTGCCAGCAGCTTAACCCGGGACAGGAGGCTTTACGAGCAGTACTTC.

The CDR3 protein is CASSRRTENTEAFF. CDR3 sequence (DNA): TGTGCCAGCAGCAGGAGGACAGAGAACACTGAAGCTTTCTTT. V and J are TRBV7-8 and TRBJ1-1, with a weak D call TRBD1 (6 bases). Trimming removed 5 bases from V and 1 base from J, with 11 bases in between. The CDR3 sequence is 14 residues long. Germline CDR1 and CDR2: SGHVS and FQNEAQ. Filled out from reference TRBV7-8 and TRBJ1-1, the complete variable domain reads GAGVSQSPRYKVAKRGQDVALRCDPISGHVSLFWYQQALGQGPEFLTYFQNEAQLDKSGLPSDRFFAERPEGSVSTLKIQRTQQEDSAVYLCASSRRTENTEAFFGQGTRLTVV.

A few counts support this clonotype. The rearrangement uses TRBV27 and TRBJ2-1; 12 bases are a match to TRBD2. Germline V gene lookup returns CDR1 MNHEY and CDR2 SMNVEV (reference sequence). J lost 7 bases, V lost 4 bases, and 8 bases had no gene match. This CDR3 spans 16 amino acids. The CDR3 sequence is CASSSLASGGANEQFF. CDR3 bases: TGTGCCAGCAGTTCCCTGGCTAGCGGGGGGGCTAATGAGCAGTTCTTC.

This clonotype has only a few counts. CDR3 loop: CSAGTSRRNEQFF. CDR3 nucleotide sequence: TGCAGTGCTGGGACTAGCCGGAGGAATGAGCAGTTCTTC. J is TRBJ2-1 and V is TRBV20-1; 9 positions agree with TRBD2. V trimming: 5 bases; J trimming: 7 bases; junction bases outside the gene matches: 6. Per the germline V gene, CDR1 is DFQATT and CDR2 is SNEGSKA (reference sequence). The CDR3 is 13 residues long.

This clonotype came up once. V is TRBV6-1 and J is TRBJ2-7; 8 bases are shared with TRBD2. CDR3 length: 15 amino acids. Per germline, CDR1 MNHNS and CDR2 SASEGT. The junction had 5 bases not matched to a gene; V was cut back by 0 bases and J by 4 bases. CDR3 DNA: TGTGCCAGCAGTGAAGCAAGCGGGAGAGGTTACGAGCAGTACTTC. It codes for CASSEASGRGYEQYF.

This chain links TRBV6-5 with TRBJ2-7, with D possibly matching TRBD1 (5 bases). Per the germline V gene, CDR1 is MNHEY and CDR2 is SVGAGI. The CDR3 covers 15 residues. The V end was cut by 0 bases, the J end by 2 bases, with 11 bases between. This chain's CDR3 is CASSYSSQGAYEQYF. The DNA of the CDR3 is TGTGCCAGCAGTTACTCCTCCCAGGGCGCCTACGAGCAGTACTTC.

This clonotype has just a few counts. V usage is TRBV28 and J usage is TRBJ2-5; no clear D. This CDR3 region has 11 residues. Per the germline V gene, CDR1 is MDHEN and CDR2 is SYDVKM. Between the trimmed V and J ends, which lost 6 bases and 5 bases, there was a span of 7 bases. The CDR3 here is CASSGVETQYF. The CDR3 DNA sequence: TGTGCCAGCAGCGGAGTGGAGACCCAGTACTTC.

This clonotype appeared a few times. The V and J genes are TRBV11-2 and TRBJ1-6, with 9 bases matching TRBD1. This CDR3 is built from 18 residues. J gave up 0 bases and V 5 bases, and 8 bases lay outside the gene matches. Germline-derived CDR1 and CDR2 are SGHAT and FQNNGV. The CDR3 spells CASSPWTGAGSYNSPLHF. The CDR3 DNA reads TGTGCCAGCAGCCCGTGGACAGGGGCGGGCTCCTATAATTCACCCCTCCACTTT.

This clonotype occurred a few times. The CDR3 DNA follows: TGTGCCAGCAGTTTCGACAGGTTAACCTACAATGAGCAGTTCTTC. This codes for CASSFDRLTYNEQFF. The chain couples TRBV7-2 to TRBJ2-1; the D gene is possibly TRBD1 (6 bases). This CDR3 is 15 amino acids long. V was clipped by 6 bases and J by 2 bases, with 14 bases between them. Per the germline V gene, CDR1 is SGHTA and CDR2 is FQGNSA.

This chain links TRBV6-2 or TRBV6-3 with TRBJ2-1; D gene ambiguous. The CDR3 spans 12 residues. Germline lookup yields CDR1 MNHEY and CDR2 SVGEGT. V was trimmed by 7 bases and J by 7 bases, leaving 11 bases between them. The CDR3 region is CASTQDLNEQFF. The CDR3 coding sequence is TGTGCCAGCACCCAAGACCTGAATGAGCAGTTCTTC.

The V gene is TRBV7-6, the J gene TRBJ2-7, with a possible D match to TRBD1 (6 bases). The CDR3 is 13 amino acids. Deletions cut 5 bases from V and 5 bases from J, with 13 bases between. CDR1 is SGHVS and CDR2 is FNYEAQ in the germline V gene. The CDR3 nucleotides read TGTGCCAGCAGCCCCTCGACAGGCAACGAGCAGTACTTC. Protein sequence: CASSPSTGNEQYF.

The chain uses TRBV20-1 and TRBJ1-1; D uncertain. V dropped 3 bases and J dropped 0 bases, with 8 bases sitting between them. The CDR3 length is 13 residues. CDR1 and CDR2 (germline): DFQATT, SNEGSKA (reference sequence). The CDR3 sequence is CSARRQLNTEAFF. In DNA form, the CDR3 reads TGCAGTGCTAGGAGGCAGTTGAACACTGAAGCTTTCTTT.

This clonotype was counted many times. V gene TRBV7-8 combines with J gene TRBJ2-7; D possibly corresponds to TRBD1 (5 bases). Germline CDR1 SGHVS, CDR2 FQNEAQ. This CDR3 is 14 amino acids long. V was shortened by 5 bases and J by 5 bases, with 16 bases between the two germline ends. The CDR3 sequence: CASSPDNPGDEQYF. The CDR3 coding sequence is TGTGCCAGCAGCCCGGACAACCCTGGCGACGAGCAGTACTTC.

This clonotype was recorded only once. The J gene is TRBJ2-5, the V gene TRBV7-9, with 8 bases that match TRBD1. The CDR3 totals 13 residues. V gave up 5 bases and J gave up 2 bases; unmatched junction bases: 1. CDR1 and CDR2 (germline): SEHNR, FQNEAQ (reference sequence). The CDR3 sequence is CASSNRGQETQYF. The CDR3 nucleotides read TGTGCCAGCAGCAACAGGGGGCAAGAGACCCAGTACTTC. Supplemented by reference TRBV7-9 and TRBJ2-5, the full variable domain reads DTGVSQNPRHKITKRGQNVTFRCDPISEHNRLYWYRQTLGQGPEFLTYFQNEAQLEKSRLLSDRFSAERPKGSFSTLEIQRTEQGDSAMYLCASSNRGQETQYFGPGTRLLVL.

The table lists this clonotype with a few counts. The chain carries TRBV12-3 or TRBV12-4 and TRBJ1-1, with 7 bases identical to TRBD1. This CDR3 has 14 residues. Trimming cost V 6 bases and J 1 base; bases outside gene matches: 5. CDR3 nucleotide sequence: TGTGCCAGCAGCCCGGGACAGTCGAACACTGAAGCTTTCTTT. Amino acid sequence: CASSPGQSNTEAFF.

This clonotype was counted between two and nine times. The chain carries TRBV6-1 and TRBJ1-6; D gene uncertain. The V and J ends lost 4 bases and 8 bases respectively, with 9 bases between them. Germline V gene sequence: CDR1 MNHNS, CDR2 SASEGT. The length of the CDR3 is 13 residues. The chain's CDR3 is CASSGSTYSPLHF. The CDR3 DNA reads TGTGCCAGCAGTGGCTCGACTTATTCACCCCTCCACTTT.

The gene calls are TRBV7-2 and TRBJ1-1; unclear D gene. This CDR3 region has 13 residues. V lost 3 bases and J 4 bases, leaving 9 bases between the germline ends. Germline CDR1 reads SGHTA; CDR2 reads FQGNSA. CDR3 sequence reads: CASSFEVGTEAFF. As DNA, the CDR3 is TGTGCCAGCAGCTTCGAGGTGGGCACTGAAGCTTTCTTT.

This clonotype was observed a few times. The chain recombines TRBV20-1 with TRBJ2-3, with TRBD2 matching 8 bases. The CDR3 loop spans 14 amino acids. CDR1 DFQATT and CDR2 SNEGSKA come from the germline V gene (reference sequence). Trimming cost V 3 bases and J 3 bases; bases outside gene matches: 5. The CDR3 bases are TGCAGTGCTAGTAGCGGGGAGGAGACAGATACGCAGTATTTT. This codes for CSASSGEETDTQYF.

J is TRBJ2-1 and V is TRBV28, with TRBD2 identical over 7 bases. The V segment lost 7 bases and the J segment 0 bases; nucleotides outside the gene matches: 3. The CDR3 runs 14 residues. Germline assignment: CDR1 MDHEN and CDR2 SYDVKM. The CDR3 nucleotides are TGTGCCAGCACCGGCGGGGGCTCCTACAATGAGCAGTTCTTC. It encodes CASTGGGSYNEQFF.

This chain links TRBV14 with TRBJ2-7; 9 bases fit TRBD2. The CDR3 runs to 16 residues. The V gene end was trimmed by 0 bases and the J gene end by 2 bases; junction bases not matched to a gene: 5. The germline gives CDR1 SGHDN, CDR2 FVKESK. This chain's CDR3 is CASSQDPSGTPYEQYF. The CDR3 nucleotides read TGTGCCAGCAGCCAAGATCCTAGCGGGACCCCCTACGAGCAGTACTTC.

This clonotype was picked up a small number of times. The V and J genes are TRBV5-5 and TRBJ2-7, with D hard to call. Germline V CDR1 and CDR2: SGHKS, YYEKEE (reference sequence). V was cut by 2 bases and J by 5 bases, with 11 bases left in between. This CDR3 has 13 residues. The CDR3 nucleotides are TGTGCCAGCAGCTTACGGCCGCAGGACGAGCAGTACTTC. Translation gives CASSLRPQDEQYF.

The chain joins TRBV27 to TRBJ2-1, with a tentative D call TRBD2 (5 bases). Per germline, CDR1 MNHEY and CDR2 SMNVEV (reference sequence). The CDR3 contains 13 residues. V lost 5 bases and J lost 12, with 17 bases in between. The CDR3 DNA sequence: TGTGCCAGCAGTCCAATGGGCCCCAGCGGGCAGTTCTTC. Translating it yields CASSPMGPSGQFF.

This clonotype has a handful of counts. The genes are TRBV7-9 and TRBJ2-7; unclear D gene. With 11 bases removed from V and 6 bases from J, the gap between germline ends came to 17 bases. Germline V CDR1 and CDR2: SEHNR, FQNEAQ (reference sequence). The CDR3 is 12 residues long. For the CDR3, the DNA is TGTGCCGGTTCGGGCAGTGGCTCCGAGCAGTACTTC. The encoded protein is CAGSGSGSEQYF.

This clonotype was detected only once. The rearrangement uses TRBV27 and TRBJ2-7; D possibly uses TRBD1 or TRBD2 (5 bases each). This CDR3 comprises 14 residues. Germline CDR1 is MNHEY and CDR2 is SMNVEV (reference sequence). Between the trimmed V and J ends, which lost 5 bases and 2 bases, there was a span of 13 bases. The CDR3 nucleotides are TGTGCCAGCAGTCACCGGGACCGCACCTACGAGCAGTACTTC. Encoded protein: CASSHRDRTYEQYF.

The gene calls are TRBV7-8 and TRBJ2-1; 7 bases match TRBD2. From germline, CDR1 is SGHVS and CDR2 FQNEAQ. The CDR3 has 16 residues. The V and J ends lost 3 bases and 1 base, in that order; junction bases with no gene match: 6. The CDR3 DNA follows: TGTGCCAGCAGCTTGGGGAGGGCGGGTTCCTACAATGAGCAGTTCTTC. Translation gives CASSLGRAGSYNEQFF.